The 9 T cell receptor beta chains listed next were all sequenced from one sample in a study of beta chain features in type 1 diabetes. General study results and limits: The study found moderately but significantly shorter TCRB CDR3s in all four CD4+ subsets of Type 1 diabetes patients.

Their specific antigens are unknown. Since all of the isolated RNA was reverse transcribed, expressed TCRB transcripts were what got sequenced. Assay: immunoSEQ multiplex PCR; the TCRdb copy retains only in-frame clones and omits some. Of 200,000 to 300,000 clones in the sample, roughly 20% were seen once. The sequencing sample was made of naive CD4+ T cells from blood. These receptors were taken from a woman aged 40 to 50 with type 1 diabetes.

There are a few counts of this clone. This chain uses TRBV27 with TRBJ1-1; D is unclear. V was cut by 8 bases and J by 5 bases, with 18 bases left in between. Germline V CDR1 and CDR2: MNHEY, SMNVEV (reference sequence). The length of the CDR3 is 14 residues. The chain's CDR3 is CASFPAGFGTEAFF. The DNA of the CDR3 is TGTGCCAGCTTCCCCGCGGGTTTTGGAACTGAAGCTTTCTTT.

The chain recombines TRBV6-6 with TRBJ1-5, with 7 bases identical to TRBD1. CDR3 length equals 13 residues. The germline CDR1 and CDR2 sequences are MNHNY and SVGAGI (reference sequence). V was pared by 5 bases and J by 6 bases, with 4 bases of the junction left unmatched. This chain's CDR3 is CASSQGEGQPQHF. CDR3 nucleotides: TGTGCCAGCAGTCAGGGGGAAGGTCAGCCCCAGCATTTT.

The gene calls are TRBV30 and TRBJ1-1; 7 bases are a match to TRBD1. The CDR3 is 12 amino acids. CDR1 is GTSNPN, CDR2 SVGIG, per germline (reference sequence). Trimming at V came to 4 bases and at J to 5 bases, leaving 4 bases not matched to a gene. CDR3: CAWNLQGTEAFF. CDR3 sequence (DNA): TGTGCCTGGAACCTACAGGGGACTGAAGCTTTCTTT.

The genes are TRBV5-1 and TRBJ2-1; possible D gene TRBD2, 5 bases. The V and J ends lost 0 bases and 5 bases respectively, with 12 bases between them. CDR3 size: 15 residues. CDR1 and CDR2 from the germline V gene are SGHRS and YFSETQ. The CDR3 nucleotides read TGCGCCAGCAGCTTGGCCGAGGGCGGAAACAATGAGCAGTTCTTC. Its translation is CASSLAEGGNNEQFF.

The V call is TRBV4-3, the J call TRBJ2-7; 7 bases agree with TRBD1. V shed 0 bases and J 6 bases; nucleotides not matched to a gene: 2. Per germline, CDR1 LGHNA and CDR2 YSLEER. This CDR3 spans 13 amino acids. CDR3: CASSQEWTGEQYF. The CDR3 DNA reads TGCGCCAGCAGCCAAGAATGGACAGGCGAGCAGTACTTC.

This clone was detected only a few times. The V call is TRBV29-1, the J call TRBJ2-2; D unclear. This CDR3 region has 13 residues. Germline assignment: CDR1 SQVTM and CDR2 ANQGSEA. Trimming took 6 bases from V and 4 from J, leaving 12 bases between them. This chain's CDR3 is CSVAQESTGELFF. CDR3 in DNA: TGCAGCGTCGCTCAGGAATCCACCGGGGAGCTGTTTTTT.

This chain uses TRBV2 with TRBJ2-7, with 10 bases fitting TRBD1. The germline V gene encodes CDR1 SNHLY and CDR2 FYNNEI. This CDR3 is built from 15 residues. Losses at the gene ends were 7 bases for V and 5 bases for J; bases not matched to a gene: 11. The CDR3 loop reads CASNSGDRGNNEQYF. CDR3 nucleotide sequence: TGTGCCAGCAATTCAGGGGACAGGGGCAATAACGAGCAGTACTTC.

The chain links TRBV4-2 to TRBJ2-3, with 8 bases matching TRBD2. The CDR3 sequence is 13 residues long. The germline gives CDR1 LGHNA, CDR2 YNFKEQ. The ends lost 4 bases at V and 13 bases at J; junction bases unmatched: 10. The CDR3 nucleotides read TGTGCCAGCAGCCCCCTGGGACTAGGGAATAAGTATTTT. It codes for CASSPLGLGNKYF.

This clone turned up a few times. The chain couples TRBV30 to TRBJ2-1; 9 bases are shared with TRBD2. The germline V gene encodes CDR1 GTSNPN and CDR2 SVGIG (reference sequence). CDR3 size: 16 residues. The V and J ends lost 1 base and 5 bases, in that order; junction bases with no gene match: 9. CDR3 coding DNA: TGTGCCTGGAGTGATAGTAGCGGGAGAAATCACAATGAGCAGTTCTTC. It yields the protein CAWSDSSGRNHNEQFF.